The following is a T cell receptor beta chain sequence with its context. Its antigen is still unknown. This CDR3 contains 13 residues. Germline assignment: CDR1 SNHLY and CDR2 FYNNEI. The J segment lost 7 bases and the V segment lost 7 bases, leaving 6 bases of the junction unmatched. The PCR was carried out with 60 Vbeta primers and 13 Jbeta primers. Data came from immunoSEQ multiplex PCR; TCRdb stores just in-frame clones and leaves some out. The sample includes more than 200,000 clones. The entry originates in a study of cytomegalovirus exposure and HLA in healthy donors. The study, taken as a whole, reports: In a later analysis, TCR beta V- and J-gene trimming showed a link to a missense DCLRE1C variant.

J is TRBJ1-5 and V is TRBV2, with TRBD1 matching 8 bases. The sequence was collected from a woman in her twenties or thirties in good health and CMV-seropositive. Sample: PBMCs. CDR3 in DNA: TGTGCCAGCACTCGGACAGGGAGGCAGCCCCAGCATTTT. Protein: CASTRTGRQPQHF.